This T cell receptor beta chain was observed in a study of blood T cell repertoires in COVID-19. Enrolled during active infection, Seattle patients were then followed longitudinally. Germline V gene lookup returns CDR1 SGHTS and CDR2 YDEGEE. Trimming took off 4 bases at V and 8 bases at J, with 19 bases between the two ends. This CDR3 has 15 residues. Assay used: immunoSEQ multiplex PCR; TCRdb lists only in-frame clones, some missing. The sample records roughly 310,000 clones, almost 90% being singletons. Source material: peripheral blood. The V and J genes are TRBV5-8 and TRBJ2-1, with D unclear. The clonotype was recovered from a woman in her 30s with COVID-19, enrolled during active disease. CDR3 nucleotides: TGTGCCAGCAGCGAATGGGCCTCTACGGCCGATGAGCAGTTCTTC. Encoded protein: CASSEWASTADEQFF.